This T cell receptor beta chain was recovered during a study of graft-versus-host responses after intestinal transplantation. Overall study: Once they had received anti-thymocyte globulin induction, all recipients took tacrolimus and steroids for about 3 years. Study results and caveats: Patients with graft-donor T cell macrochimerism had high graft-versus-host to host-versus-graft clonal ratios in allografts.

This clone has only one observation. Its target is unknown. Germline trimming cut 7 bases from V and 5 bases from J; bases unmatched to any gene: 5. CDR3 length equals 14 residues. Germline V gene lookup returns CDR1 MNHNS and CDR2 SASEGT. Profiled with immunoSEQ multiplex PCR; TCRdb holds only in-frame clones, not every one. Of about 60,000 clones detected, about nine tenths appear once; the ten largest clones hold more than 1.5%. Both intraepithelial and lamina propria lymphocytes were released by processing graft tissue. V usage is TRBV6-1 and J usage is TRBJ2-2; TRBD2 matches at 9 bases. This TCR was sampled from a human patient who received an intestinal transplant, so some T cells may come from the graft donor. The sample here was ileum tissue, taken roughly 390 days after transplant. CDR3 sequence reads: CASISGSKTGELFF. As DNA, the CDR3 is TGTGCCAGCATTAGCGGGAGCAAGACCGGGGAGCTGTTTTTT.